The 25 T cell receptor beta chains in this list originate from one sample, sequenced in a study of blood T cell repertoires in COVID-19. Assay used: immunoSEQ multiplex PCR; TCRdb lists only in-frame clones, some missing. Among about 130,000 clones, about 89% were seen once, and the ten largest hold less than 4.5%. The specimen sequenced was peripheral blood. The receptors originated from a man aged 55 to 70 with COVID-19, enrolled during active disease.

The chain combines TRBV18 with TRBJ1-2, with 10 positions matching TRBD1. V trimming: 3 bases; J trimming: 3 bases; junction bases outside the gene matches: 4. The germline V gene encodes CDR1 KGHSH and CDR2 LQKENI. The CDR3 spans 15 residues. CDR3 sequence reads: CASSPLGTGDYGYTF. The CDR3 DNA follows: TGTGCCAGCTCACCTTTAGGGACAGGGGACTATGGCTACACCTTC.

The chain carries TRBV20-1 and TRBJ2-4; D unresolved. CDR1 DFQATT and CDR2 SNEGSKA come from the germline V gene (reference sequence). Trimming stripped 3 bases from V and 0 bases from J, with 6 bases between. This CDR3 has 13 residues. CDR3 in amino acids: CSASLLAKNIQYF. Here the CDR3 DNA reads TGCAGTGCTAGTCTGTTAGCCAAAAACATTCAGTACTTC.

V and J are TRBV28 and TRBJ1-2; 7 nucleotides match TRBD1. The CDR3 is made up of 15 amino acids. The V gene's germline CDR1 is MDHEN and CDR2 SYDVKM. V shed 6 bases, J shed 3 bases, and the junction held 10 bases outside the gene matches. CDR3 region: CASRAQGPWDYGYTF. The CDR3, as DNA: TGTGCCAGCAGGGCACAGGGGCCCTGGGACTATGGCTACACCTTC.

Remarks on this clone: Additional DNA sequences in this sample encode the identical CDR3. The CDR3 reads CASSRDRDQPQHF. The CDR3 DNA is TGTGCCAGCAGTAGGGACAGGGATCAGCCCCAGCATTTT. The chain links TRBV12-3 or TRBV12-4 to TRBJ1-5; 9 nucleotides agree with TRBD1. V shed 5 bases, J shed 5 bases, and the junction held 1 base outside the gene matches. The CDR3 totals 13 residues.

The chain employs TRBV3-1 (or the pseudogene TRBV3-2) and TRBJ1-1; D uncertain. The germline V and J ends were trimmed by 0 bases and 7 bases, with 12 bases remaining between them. Germline V CDR1 and CDR2: LGHDT, YNNKEL (reference sequence). This CDR3 region has 14 residues. The CDR3 is CASSQDRRTNEAFF. DNA for the CDR3: TGTGCCAGCAGCCAAGATCGCAGGACTAATGAAGCTTTCTTT.

The chain employs TRBV12-5 and TRBJ2-5, with TRBD1 matching over 8 bases. The length of the CDR3 is 16 residues. Germline loops: CDR1 LGHNT, CDR2 FRNRAP. Germline trimming cut 1 base from V and 4 bases from J; bases unmatched to any gene: 8. CDR3 coding DNA: TGTGCTAGTGGTTTGGGGGCCTCAGGGGGCGGAGAGACCCAGTACTTC. This sequence encodes CASGLGASGGGETQYF.

The V call is TRBV18, the J call TRBJ1-3, with D possibly being TRBD1 (6 bases). Germline values: CDR1 KGHSH, CDR2 LQKENI. The V gene lost 5 bases and the J gene lost 0 bases, with 14 bases spanning the gap. The CDR3 runs to 16 residues. The CDR3 DNA sequence: TGTGCCAGCTCATCCCTGAGGACAGCCTCTGGAAACACCATATATTTT. As protein: CASSSLRTASGNTIYF. Supplemented by reference TRBV18 and TRBJ1-3, the full variable domain reads NAGVMQNPRHLVRRRGQEARLRCSPMKGHSHVYWYRQLPEEGLKFMVYLQKENIIDESGMPKERFSAEFPKEGPSILRIQQVVRGDSAAYFCASSSLRTASGNTIYFGEGSWLTVV.

The J gene is TRBJ2-5, the V gene TRBV19; TRBD1 agrees at 8 bases. The CDR3 length is 15 residues. Germline V gives CDR1 LNHDA, CDR2 SQIVND (reference sequence). V gave up 3 bases and J gave up 2 bases; unmatched junction bases: 5. The CDR3 protein is CASSIRQGPQETQYF. CDR3 nucleotides: TGTGCCAGTAGTATTCGACAGGGGCCGCAAGAGACCCAGTACTTC. Combining the CDR3 with reference TRBV19 and TRBJ2-5 gives the whole variable domain DGGITQSPKYLFRKEGQNVTLSCEQNLNHDAMYWYRQDPGQGLRLIYYSQIVNDFQKGDIAEGYSVSREKKESFPLTVTSAQKNPTAFYLCASSIRQGPQETQYFGPGTRLLVL.

V and J are TRBV19 and TRBJ1-4; D not certain. Germline CDR1 and CDR2: LNHDA and SQIVND (reference sequence). Trimming cost V 6 bases and J 11 bases, with 10 bases left between them. There are 11 residues in the CDR3. In DNA form, the CDR3 reads TGTGCCAGTAGGAGGGAACTGAAACTGTTTTTT. Its translation: CASRRELKLFF.

This clone has just one count. The chain uses TRBV7-2 and TRBJ1-1; D gene ambiguous. V shed 3 bases and J shed 2 bases, with 7 bases lying between them. The V gene's germline CDR1 is SGHTA and CDR2 FQGNSA. The CDR3 runs 13 residues. In DNA form, the CDR3 reads TGTGCCAGCAGCTTTACAGAAAACACTGAAGCTTTCTTT. It encodes CASSFTENTEAFF.

This rearrangement joins TRBV6-5 to TRBJ2-7, with no clear D. The V gene lost 6 bases and the J gene lost 3 bases, with 6 bases spanning the gap. The CDR3 totals 11 residues. The germline gives CDR1 MNHEY, CDR2 SVGAGI. The CDR3 is CASSQIYEQYF. CDR3 in DNA: TGTGCCAGCAGCCAAATCTACGAGCAGTACTTC.

The V call is TRBV5-1, the J call TRBJ1-3; D perhaps matches TRBD1 (6 bases). The V end was cut by 3 bases, the J end by 4 bases, with 17 bases between. The germline CDR1 and CDR2 sequences are SGHRS and YFSETQ. The length of the CDR3 is 16 residues. As DNA, the CDR3 is TGCGCCAGCAGCTCCGTAGCGGGGGCAAGGGGAAACACCATATATTTT. Translating gives CASSSVAGARGNTIYF.

J is TRBJ2-3 and V is TRBV7-9; 8 nucleotides agree with TRBD1. This CDR3 is 16 amino acids long. Trimming cost V 5 bases and J 5 bases; bases outside gene matches: 12. Germline values: CDR1 SEHNR, CDR2 FQNEAQ (reference sequence). The CDR3 spells CASSADLTGVEDTQYF. The CDR3 nucleotides are TGTGCCAGCAGCGCTGACCTGACAGGGGTAGAAGATACGCAGTATTTT.

The rearrangement links TRBV27 to TRBJ1-5, with TRBD1 matching over 10 bases. The CDR3 has 13 residues. CDR1 MNHEY and CDR2 SMNVEV come from the germline V gene (reference sequence). Trimming at V came to 1 base and at J to 12 bases, leaving 3 bases not matched to a gene. The CDR3 spells CASSLFGQGVQHF. For the CDR3, the DNA is TGTGCCAGCAGTTTATTCGGACAGGGGGTCCAGCATTTT.

A single count supports this clone. The chain has TRBV5-5 and TRBJ1-2, with D perhaps TRBD1 (6 bases). CDR3 length: 13 amino acids. Germline-derived CDR1 and CDR2 are SGHKS and YYEKEE (reference sequence). V was shortened by 5 bases and J by 6 bases, with 14 bases between the two germline ends. The CDR3 DNA follows: TGTGCCAGCAGGGTAAGGGGGAACAATGGCTACACCTTC. Protein sequence: CASRVRGNNGYTF.

The chain recombines TRBV24-1 with TRBJ2-5; TRBD2 is a possible D gene (6 bases). The germline gives CDR1 KGHDR, CDR2 SFDVKD. V shed 4 bases and J shed 5 bases, with 16 bases lying between them. The CDR3 sequence is 15 residues long. CDR3 in DNA: TGTGCCACCAGTGACACCGCCGGGACTGGGGAGACCCAGTACTTC. Its protein product is CATSDTAGTGETQYF.

Comments on this clone: In the same sample, other DNA sequences code for this CDR3. The V gene is TRBV6-5, the J gene TRBJ1-4, with 7 bases lining up with TRBD1. With V trimmed by 6 bases and J by 3 bases, 4 bases remained unmatched. The CDR3 is made up of 14 amino acids. Germline V CDR1 and CDR2: MNHEY, SVGAGI. CDR3 in DNA: TGTGCCAGCAGCAAGGGGGCATCTAATGAAAAACTGTTTTTT. It yields the protein CASSKGASNEKLFF.

The chain carries TRBV3-1 (or the pseudogene TRBV3-2) and TRBJ2-6, with 7 bases fitting TRBD2. This CDR3 is built from 17 residues. V dropped 4 bases and J dropped 0; count of bases not matched to a gene: 6. Germline lookup yields CDR1 LGHDT and CDR2 YNNKEL (reference sequence). Here the CDR3 DNA reads TGTGCCAGCAGCCTCTTCGGGGGGTCCTCTGGGGCCAACGTCCTGACTTTC. Translation gives CASSLFGGSSGANVLTF.

This chain connects TRBV7-2 to TRBJ2-2, with D perhaps TRBD2 (5 bases). This CDR3 spans 15 amino acids. Between the trimmed V and J ends, which lost 2 bases and 1 base, there was a span of 8 bases. Germline CDR1 is SGHTA and CDR2 is FQGNSA. The CDR3 protein is CASSLQGLNTGELFF. The CDR3 DNA reads as TGTGCCAGCAGCTTACAAGGACTGAACACCGGGGAGCTGTTTTTT.

The CDR3: CASNMGHAGYYTF. CDR3 DNA: TGTGCCAGTAACATGGGACACGCCGGCTACTACACCTTC. This chain links TRBV19 with TRBJ1-2, with a possible D match to TRBD1 (6 bases). CDR3 size: 13 residues. The germline V gene has CDR1 LNHDA and CDR2 SQIVND (reference sequence). With 7 bases removed from V and 10 bases from J, the gap between germline ends came to 19 bases.

The chain joins TRBV5-4 to TRBJ2-5; 8 bases line up with TRBD1. Germline-derived CDR1 and CDR2 are SGHNT and YYREEE (reference sequence). V lost 4 bases to trimming and J lost 11 bases; unmatched junction nucleotides: 10. CDR3 length: 13 amino acids. The CDR3 region has the DNA TGTGCCAGCAGCCCGCGACAGGGGCCAGATCAGTACTTC. As protein: CASSPRQGPDQYF.

This sequence joins TRBV18 and TRBJ2-5, with a weak D call TRBD1 (5 bases). Trimming cost V 6 bases and J 0 bases, with 14 bases left between them. The CDR3 sequence is 15 residues long. Germline loops: CDR1 KGHSH, CDR2 LQKENI. In nucleotides, the CDR3 is TGTGCCAGCTCTACCGCGACAGAGTACCAAGAGACCCAGTACTTC. Protein product: CASSTATEYQETQYF.

The rearrangement links TRBV7-3 to TRBJ1-1; D uncertain. V was pared by 4 bases and J by 2 bases, with 8 bases between. The V gene's germline CDR1 is SGHTA and CDR2 FQGTGA. The CDR3 contains 13 residues. This CDR3 reads CASSSRVNTEAFF. CDR3 in DNA: TGTGCCAGCAGCTCCCGGGTCAACACTGAAGCTTTCTTT.

The CDR3 bases are TGTGCCAGCAGCCTCCAGGGGGTCTATGGCTACACCTTC. Encoded protein: CASSLQGVYGYTF. The chain links TRBV3-1 (or the pseudogene TRBV3-2) to TRBJ1-2, with 7 bases aligning to TRBD1. There are 13 residues in the CDR3. Trimming removed 4 bases from V and 4 bases from J; junction bases left unmatched: 3. The germline V gene has CDR1 LGHDT and CDR2 YNNKEL (reference sequence).

This chain links TRBV5-4 with TRBJ2-6; the match to TRBD1 covers 9 bases. CDR1 and CDR2 (germline): SGHNT, YYREEE (reference sequence). The CDR3 is 17 residues long. The trim removed 5 bases at V and 4 bases at J, leaving 10 bases unmatched. CDR3 DNA: TGTGCCAGCAGTCCCACAGGGGGCATGTGGGGGGCCAACGTCCTGACTTTC. Translating gives CASSPTGGMWGANVLTF.